A selection of T cell receptor beta chains follows, all from one sample in a study of T cells in narcolepsy. TCRdb's copy holds only in-frame clones and misses some; the assay was immunoSEQ multiplex PCR. Among 25,000 to 35,000 clones, roughly three quarters were seen once, and the ten largest hold 1.1%. The sequenced sample consisted of CD45RA- memory CD4+ T cells from PBMCs. The receptors stem from a human donor with narcolepsy. CDR3s include the opening cysteine and the closing phenylalanine or tryptophan. The D gene is left open where the match is weak. Only some rows state a clone size, as once, few, many or a class for expanded clones.

j_gene: TRBJ1-4; v_gene: TRBV6-1; abundance: NA; d_gene: TRBD1; CDR3aa: CASRDRAWGEKLFF; CDR3nt: TGTGCCAGCAGAGACAGGGCGTGGGGTGAAAAACTGTTTTTT
j_gene: TRBJ2-1; v_gene: TRBV2; abundance: NA; d_gene: NA; CDR3aa: CASRVRLGNEQFF; CDR3nt: TGTGCCAGCAGAGTTAGACTCGGAAATGAGCAGTTCTTC
j_gene: TRBJ1-3; v_gene: TRBV11-2; abundance: NA; d_gene: NA; CDR3aa: CASSLGSRAGNTIYF; CDR3nt: TGTGCCAGCAGCTTAGGATCCAGGGCTGGAAACACCATATATTTT
j_gene: TRBJ1-2; v_gene: TRBV20-1; abundance: NA; d_gene: NA; CDR3aa: CSAAARRGYTF; CDR3nt: TGCAGTGCTGCGGCCCGTAGGGGCTACACCTTC
j_gene: TRBJ2-7; v_gene: TRBV4-2; abundance: NA; d_gene: NA; CDR3aa: CASSQDSTGDSYEQYF; CDR3nt: TGTGCCAGCAGCCAAGATTCGACGGGTGACTCCTACGAGCAGTACTTC
j_gene: TRBJ2-5; v_gene: TRBV5-1; abundance: NA; d_gene: TRBD1; CDR3aa: CASSGGTGGYQETQYF; CDR3nt: TGCGCCAGCAGCGGCGGGACAGGGGGGTACCAAGAGACCCAGTACTTC
j_gene: TRBJ2-7; v_gene: TRBV7-2; abundance: NA; d_gene: NA; CDR3aa: CASTNQYGGYEQYF; CDR3nt: TGTGCCAGCACCAACCAATACGGGGGCTACGAGCAGTACTTC
j_gene: TRBJ2-7; v_gene: TRBV25-1; abundance: NA; d_gene: NA; CDR3aa: CASSRRPSYEQYF; CDR3nt: TGTGCCAGCAGTCGCCGGCCTTCCTACGAGCAGTACTTC
j_gene: TRBJ1-2; v_gene: TRBV27; abundance: NA; d_gene: TRBD1; CDR3aa: CASSFGTGGNYGYTF; CDR3nt: TGTGCCAGCAGTTTCGGAACAGGGGGGAACTATGGCTACACCTTC
j_gene: TRBJ1-5; v_gene: TRBV30; abundance: once; d_gene: NA; CDR3aa: CAWSAGPGQPQHF; CDR3nt: TGTGCCTGGAGTGCTGGGCCCGGTCAGCCCCAGCATTTT
j_gene: TRBJ2-5; v_gene: TRBV11-2; abundance: NA; d_gene: NA; CDR3aa: CASSPQLETQYF; CDR3nt: TGTGCCAGCAGCCCCCAATTGGAGACCCAGTACTTC
j_gene: TRBJ2-5; v_gene: TRBV11-2; abundance: NA; d_gene: TRBD1; CDR3aa: CASSFSAGGQETQYF; CDR3nt: TGTGCCAGCAGCTTCTCCGCAGGGGGCCAAGAGACCCAGTACTTC
j_gene: TRBJ2-7; v_gene: TRBV9; abundance: NA; d_gene: NA; CDR3aa: CASSEGPYSEQYF; CDR3nt: TGTGCCAGCAGCGAGGGGCCTTACTCCGAGCAGTACTTC
j_gene: TRBJ2-7; v_gene: TRBV11-2; abundance: once; d_gene: NA; CDR3aa: CASSVSYEQYF; CDR3nt: TGTGCCAGCAGCGTTTCCTACGAGCAGTACTTC
j_gene: TRBJ2-3; v_gene: TRBV10-1; abundance: NA; d_gene: NA; CDR3aa: CASSEVPWSTDTQYF; CDR3nt: TGCGCCAGCAGTGAGGTGCCTTGGAGCACAGATACGCAGTATTTT
j_gene: TRBJ1-2; v_gene: TRBV4-2; abundance: NA; d_gene: NA; CDR3aa: CASSQDQQDHYGYTF; CDR3nt: TGTGCCAGCAGCCAAGATCAACAGGACCACTATGGCTACACCTTC
j_gene: TRBJ2-3; v_gene: TRBV28; abundance: NA; d_gene: NA; CDR3aa: CASSFRTTPTDTQYF; CDR3nt: TGTGCCAGCAGTTTTCGGACTACACCAACAGATACGCAGTATTTT
j_gene: TRBJ2-7; v_gene: TRBV5-5; abundance: NA; d_gene: NA; CDR3aa: CASTPWVDRSYEQYF; CDR3nt: TGTGCCAGCACTCCGTGGGTCGATCGGTCCTACGAGCAGTACTTC
j_gene: TRBJ2-7; v_gene: TRBV6-1; abundance: NA; d_gene: TRBD1; CDR3aa: CASIQGADRDEQYF; CDR3nt: TGTGCCAGCATCCAAGGGGCCGACAGGGACGAGCAGTACTTC
j_gene: TRBJ1-1; v_gene: TRBV6-5; abundance: once; d_gene: TRBD1; CDR3aa: CASRDRGAAEAFF; CDR3nt: TGTGCCAGCAGAGACAGGGGAGCCGCTGAAGCTTTCTTT
j_gene: TRBJ1-1; v_gene: TRBV19; abundance: few; d_gene: NA; CDR3aa: CASSIRWGEAFF; CDR3nt: TGTGCCAGTAGTATAAGATGGGGTGAAGCTTTCTTT
j_gene: TRBJ1-1; v_gene: TRBV19; abundance: NA; d_gene: NA; CDR3aa: CASSPRGRDTEAFF; CDR3nt: TGTGCCAGTAGTCCGAGGGGAAGGGACACTGAAGCTTTCTTT
j_gene: TRBJ2-5; v_gene: TRBV7-9; abundance: NA; d_gene: TRBD1; CDR3aa: CASSSYRGQETQYF; CDR3nt: TGTGCCAGCAGCAGCTACAGGGGCCAAGAGACCCAGTACTTC
j_gene: TRBJ2-6; v_gene: TRBV30; abundance: NA; d_gene: NA; CDR3aa: CAWSVGGANVLTF; CDR3nt: TGTGCCTGGAGTGTAGGTGGGGCCAACGTCCTGACTTTC
j_gene: TRBJ2-1; v_gene: TRBV14; abundance: NA; d_gene: TRBD2; CDR3aa: CASSQGGATASGRRNEQFF; CDR3nt: TGTGCCAGCAGCCAAGGTGGCGCGACGGCTAGCGGGAGGCGAAATGAGCAGTTCTTC
j_gene: TRBJ2-7; v_gene: TRBV20-1; abundance: NA; d_gene: NA; CDR3aa: CSAGPASEQYF; CDR3nt: TGCAGTGCTGGACCAGCCAGCGAGCAGTACTTC
j_gene: TRBJ2-3; v_gene: TRBV9; abundance: NA; d_gene: NA; CDR3aa: CASSVVGGLTSTDTQYF; CDR3nt: TGTGCCAGCAGCGTAGTCGGGGGGCTCACTAGCACAGATACGCAGTATTTT
j_gene: TRBJ1-1; v_gene: TRBV5-5; abundance: NA; d_gene: NA; CDR3aa: CASSSVYRDRVIITEAFF; CDR3nt: TGTGCCAGCAGCTCAGTTTACAGGGATCGGGTGATTATCACTGAAGCTTTCTTT
j_gene: TRBJ2-5; v_gene: TRBV5-4; abundance: NA; d_gene: TRBD2; CDR3aa: CASSSRDYKETQYF; CDR3nt: TGTGCCAGCAGCTCGAGGGACTACAAAGAGACCCAGTACTTC
j_gene: TRBJ2-7; v_gene: TRBV19; abundance: NA; d_gene: NA; CDR3aa: CASSRSDGAGRREQYF; CDR3nt: TGTGCCAGTAGTAGGTCAGATGGGGCAGGTCGACGCGAGCAGTACTTC
j_gene: TRBJ1-6; v_gene: TRBV28; abundance: NA; d_gene: NA; CDR3aa: CATMGGGASPLHF; CDR3nt: TGTGCCACCATGGGGGGGGGAGCCTCACCCCTCCACTTT
j_gene: TRBJ2-3; v_gene: TRBV28; abundance: NA; d_gene: NA; CDR3aa: CASRRPNTDTQYF; CDR3nt: TGTGCCAGCCGACGCCCAAACACAGATACGCAGTATTTT
j_gene: TRBJ2-1; v_gene: TRBV4-2; abundance: NA; d_gene: TRBD2; CDR3aa: CASSRMTSGEYNEQFF; CDR3nt: TGTGCCAGCAGCCGAATGACTAGCGGGGAATACAATGAGCAGTTCTTC
j_gene: TRBJ1-1; v_gene: TRBV30; abundance: NA; d_gene: NA; CDR3aa: CAWRDFDTEAFF; CDR3nt: TGTGCCTGGAGGGACTTCGACACTGAAGCTTTCTTT
j_gene: TRBJ2-1; v_gene: TRBV18; abundance: few; d_gene: NA; CDR3aa: CASSPRRDNRDEQFF; CDR3nt: TGTGCCAGCTCACCACGGCGCGATAACCGCGATGAGCAGTTCTTC
j_gene: TRBJ2-5; v_gene: TRBV30; abundance: NA; d_gene: TRBD1; CDR3aa: CAWAGQGRQETQYF; CDR3nt: TGTGCCTGGGCGGGACAGGGGCGACAAGAGACCCAGTACTTC
j_gene: TRBJ1-5; v_gene: TRBV10-3; abundance: NA; d_gene: NA; CDR3aa: CAIKGGPNQPQHF; CDR3nt: TGTGCCATCAAGGGAGGTCCCAATCAGCCCCAGCATTTT
j_gene: TRBJ1-2; v_gene: TRBV29-1; abundance: NA; d_gene: NA; CDR3aa: CSVEGQPYGYTF; CDR3nt: TGCAGCGTTGAAGGACAGCCCTATGGCTACACCTTC
j_gene: TRBJ1-4; v_gene: TRBV28; abundance: NA; d_gene: TRBD1; CDR3aa: CASSYRGEKLFF; CDR3nt: TGTGCCAGCAGTTACAGGGGGGAAAAACTGTTTTTT
j_gene: TRBJ1-5; v_gene: TRBV30; abundance: few; d_gene: NA; CDR3aa: CAWSGDSNQPQHF; CDR3nt: TGTGCCTGGAGTGGGGATAGCAATCAGCCCCAGCATTTT
j_gene: TRBJ1-2; v_gene: TRBV28; abundance: NA; d_gene: NA; CDR3aa: CASVRNAGLGYTF; CDR3nt: TGTGCCAGCGTCCGAAATGCAGGCCTTGGCTACACCTTC
j_gene: TRBJ2-7; v_gene: TRBV6-6; abundance: NA; d_gene: TRBD1; CDR3aa: CASSGSYRGYEQYF; CDR3nt: TGTGCCAGCAGTGGGTCCTACAGGGGGTACGAGCAGTACTTC
j_gene: TRBJ2-7; v_gene: TRBV7-8; abundance: NA; d_gene: TRBD1; CDR3aa: CASSLVGTGGYEQYF; CDR3nt: TGTGCCAGCAGCTTAGTTGGGACAGGGGGGTACGAGCAGTACTTC
j_gene: TRBJ1-2; v_gene: TRBV6-6; abundance: NA; d_gene: NA; CDR3aa: CASSYSAGRYGYTF; CDR3nt: TGTGCCAGCAGTTACTCGGCAGGGAGATATGGCTACACCTTC
j_gene: TRBJ2-1; v_gene: TRBV30; abundance: few; d_gene: NA; CDR3aa: CAWRKTGAYNEQFF; CDR3nt: TGTGCCTGGAGAAAAACGGGGGCTTACAATGAGCAGTTCTTC
j_gene: TRBJ2-7; v_gene: TRBV6-5; abundance: few; d_gene: NA; CDR3aa: CASTAAPGREQYF; CDR3nt: TGTGCCAGCACCGCCGCCCCGGGTCGGGAGCAGTACTTC
j_gene: TRBJ1-1; v_gene: TRBV30; abundance: NA; d_gene: NA; CDR3aa: CAWGAQSNTEAFF; CDR3nt: TGTGCCTGGGGGGCCCAATCGAACACTGAAGCTTTCTTT
j_gene: TRBJ2-6; v_gene: TRBV30; abundance: NA; d_gene: NA; CDR3aa: CAWSRTSGANVLTF; CDR3nt: TGTGCCTGGTCCCGGACCTCTGGGGCCAACGTCCTGACTTTC
j_gene: TRBJ2-7; v_gene: TRBV5-1; abundance: NA; d_gene: TRBD1; CDR3aa: CASSSGTGGSYEQYF; CDR3nt: TGCGCCAGCAGCTCCGGGACAGGGGGATCCTACGAGCAGTACTTC
j_gene: TRBJ2-5; v_gene: TRBV7-9; abundance: NA; d_gene: NA; CDR3aa: CASSFDGGTKKTQYF; CDR3nt: TGTGCCAGCAGCTTCGACGGAGGAACCAAGAAGACCCAGTACTTC
j_gene: TRBJ2-2; v_gene: TRBV7-8; abundance: NA; d_gene: NA; CDR3aa: CASSPGRGELFF; CDR3nt: TGTGCCAGCAGCCCGGGACGAGGGGAGCTGTTTTTT
j_gene: TRBJ2-5; v_gene: TRBV6-6; abundance: few; d_gene: NA; CDR3aa: CASSYTTVPQETQYF; CDR3nt: TGTGCCAGCAGTTATACGACGGTACCTCAAGAGACCCAGTACTTC
j_gene: TRBJ2-3; v_gene: TRBV7-9; abundance: NA; d_gene: TRBD2; CDR3aa: CASSSSSGRSTDTQYF; CDR3nt: TGTGCCAGCAGCTCTTCTAGCGGGAGGAGCACAGATACGCAGTATTTT
j_gene: TRBJ1-2; v_gene: TRBV28; abundance: once; d_gene: TRBD1; CDR3aa: CASSRQGNYGYTF; CDR3nt: TGTGCCAGCAGTCGACAGGGGAACTATGGCTACACCTTC
j_gene: TRBJ2-2; v_gene: TRBV4-3; abundance: NA; d_gene: TRBD1; CDR3aa: CASSQAVGQGTGELFF; CDR3nt: TGCGCCAGCAGCCAAGCAGTCGGACAGGGGACCGGGGAGCTGTTTTTT